Sequencing of this T cell receptor (beta chain) was carried out in a study of regulatory T cells. Study-wide results and caveats: In CD3G-deficient patients, conventional CD4+ T cells were enriched for hydrophobic CDR3 residues at positions 6 and 7.

As for this clone: Its target is not known.

Primers: 52 TRBV forward and 13 TRBJ reverse. The method was immunoSEQ multiplex PCR; TCRdb's version includes in-frame clones alone and lacks a portion of them. The sample holds about 35,000 clones, approximately 89% seen once. All CD3G-deficient patients showed autoimmunity, more severe in two. Patients, 2 to 39 years old, had expanded memory T-cell proportions. Trimming stripped 5 bases from V and 6 bases from J, with 11 bases between. CDR1 SEHNR and CDR2 FQNEAQ come from the germline V gene (reference sequence). There are 13 residues in the CDR3. V is TRBV7-9 and J is TRBJ2-1; D might be TRBD1 (7 bases). The source is a person aged 18-30 years with CD3G deficiency. The sequenced sample was conventional CD4+ T cells sorted from blood. The CDR3 DNA follows: TGTGCCAGCAGCCCCCAGGGGGGCAATGAGCAGTTCTTC. This sequence encodes CASSPQGGNEQFF. The full variable domain, completed using reference TRBV7-9 and TRBJ2-1, is DTGVSQNPRHKITKRGQNVTFRCDPISEHNRLYWYRQTLGQGPEFLTYFQNEAQLEKSRLLSDRFSAERPKGSFSTLEIQRTEQGDSAMYLCASSPQGGNEQFFGPGTRLTVL.